These T cell receptor beta chains were read from a single sample in a study of blood T cell repertoires in COVID-19. The data were produced by immunoSEQ multiplex PCR, yet TCRdb's version contains in-frame clones alone and is incomplete. The table includes roughly 120,000 clones, roughly 83% detected once. Source material: peripheral blood. The origin of the receptors is a man aged 30-40 years with acute or convalescent COVID-19. The CDR3 runs from the conserved cysteine through the conserved F or W. D genes are given only for firm matches. Clone size, where shown, is once, few, many, or a class for clones that have expanded.

d_call j_call v_call clone_size cdr3_nt cdr3_aa
- TRBJ1-6 TRBV5-4 - TGTGCCAGCAGCTTGAGTCCGGAGTCGGGTTCACCCCTCCACTTT CASSLSPESGSPLHF
TRBD1 TRBJ2-7 TRBV5-5 - TGTGCCAGCATACAGGGGGCTTGGGGCGAGCAGTACTTC CASIQGAWGEQYF
- TRBJ2-1 TRBV3-1/TRBV3-2 - TGTGCCAGCAGCCAAGGACCTCCGGCGGGGGCCCCATACAATGAGCAGTTCTTC CASSQGPPAGAPYNEQFF
- TRBJ2-7 TRBV12-5 - TGTGCTAGTGGTTGGTGTACTGGGACTCCCCTCCTCAGGGAGTACTTC CASGWCTGTPLLREYF
TRBD1 TRBJ1-2 TRBV19 - TGTGCCAGTAGTATAGCGGGACAGGGGTATGGCTACACCTTC CASSIAGQGYGYTF
TRBD2 TRBJ2-1 TRBV3-1/TRBV3-2 - TGTGCCAGCAGCCAAGAAGGGAGCGGGAGTGCGTCCTACAATGAGCAGTTCTTC CASSQEGSGSASYNEQFF
- TRBJ2-5 TRBV11-2 - TGTGCCAGCAGCTTAAGTGGCAGGGCCCAAGAGACCCAGTACTTC CASSLSGRAQETQYF
TRBD1 TRBJ2-4 TRBV7-9 - TGTGCCAGCAGCTCGACAGGGACCAAAAACATTCAGTACTTC CASSSTGTKNIQYF
- TRBJ1-1 TRBV12-3/TRBV12-4 - TGTGCCAGCAGTTTTTTCGGTCTTGAAGCTTTCTTT CASSFFGLEAFF
TRBD2 TRBJ2-3 TRBV20-1 - TGCAGTGCTAGTCCTAGCGGGGGGGCCTGGGGAGATACGCAGTATTTT CSASPSGGAWGDTQYF
TRBD2 TRBJ2-2 TRBV2 few TGTGCCAGCAGTGACTATCTAGCGGGAGAGGGGGACACCGGGGAGCTGTTTTTT CASSDYLAGEGDTGELFF
TRBD2 TRBJ2-1 TRBV19 few TGTGCCAGTAGTCCGGGACTAGCGGGAGTAACTGAGCAGTTCTTC CASSPGLAGVTEQFF
- TRBJ2-3 TRBV12-1 - TGTGCCAGCAGCCGAAAACCGGGACTAGCGGACCTGAATACGCAGTATTTT CASSRKPGLADLNTQYF
- TRBJ1-4 TRBV11-2 - TGTGCCAGCAGCTCCGGACTTTATGAAAAACTGTTTTTT CASSSGLYEKLFF
TRBD1 TRBJ1-5 TRBV5-1 - TGCGCCAGCAGCTTGGGTGGTCAGGGGGCAAGTCAGCCCCAGCATTTT CASSLGGQGASQPQHF
- TRBJ2-1 TRBV30 - TGTGCCTGGAGTGTACAGCACAATGAGCAGTTCTTC CAWSVQHNEQFF
TRBD2 TRBJ2-7 TRBV7-8 - TGTGCCAGCAGTATCGGGGGGGGCTTAAAAGAGCAGTACTTC CASSIGGGLKEQYF
- TRBJ1-1 TRBV25-1 few TGTGCCAGCAGTTGGGCCGGGGGGAACACTGAAGCTTTCTTT CASSWAGGNTEAFF
TRBD2 TRBJ2-1 TRBV5-1 - TGCGCCAGCAGCTTGGAACCAGCGGGATACAATGAGCAGTTCTTC CASSLEPAGYNEQFF
TRBD2 TRBJ2-1 TRBV13 - TGTGCCAGCAGCGGCCAGACTAGCGGGGGGGCTTTTGAGCAGTTCTTC CASSGQTSGGAFEQFF
- TRBJ1-1 TRBV4-1 - TGCGCCAGCAGCCAAGTTTCCCCCATAGGACCGGGGGACACTGAAGCTTTCTTT CASSQVSPIGPGDTEAFF
TRBD1 TRBJ1-1 TRBV3-1/TRBV3-2 - TGTGCCAGCAGCCCTTCAGACAGGGATTGGACTGAAGCTTTCTTT CASSPSDRDWTEAFF
TRBD1 TRBJ2-2 TRBV15 - TGTGCCACCAGCAGAGTAAACCAGGGGGCCGGGGAGCTGTTTTTT CATSRVNQGAGELFF
- TRBJ1-4 TRBV4-1 - TGCGCCAGCAGCCAACGCGGGACTCAGCTTAATGAAAAACTGTTTTTT CASSQRGTQLNEKLFF
- TRBJ1-5 TRBV2 few TGTGCCAGCAGTGAAGGGGGGGGGCAGCCCCAGCATTTT CASSEGGGQPQHF
- TRBJ2-1 TRBV10-3 - TGTGCCATCACCGTTGGGCGGGCGGGCGATGAGCAGTTCTTC CAITVGRAGDEQFF
- TRBJ1-1 TRBV9 - TGTGCCAGCAGCGTAGCCATTTCAACTGAAGCTTTCTTT CASSVAISTEAFF
- TRBJ1-2 TRBV3-1/TRBV3-2 - TGTGCCAGCAGCCCGGGGGACTATGGCTACACCTTC CASSPGDYGYTF
- TRBJ1-1 TRBV5-1 - TGCGCCAGCAGCCTGGATGTGGCGGGGAACACTGAAGCTTTCTTT CASSLDVAGNTEAFF
TRBD2 TRBJ2-7 TRBV7-9 - TGTGCCAGCAGCTCCGGGACTAGCGTTACCTACGAGCAGTACTTC CASSSGTSVTYEQYF
- TRBJ1-6 TRBV19 - TGTGCCAGTAGCGCCCAAAACTATTCACCCCTCCACTTT CASSAQNYSPLHF
TRBD1 TRBJ1-6 TRBV7-9 - TGTGCCAGCAGCGTCGACAGGGTGGGTTCACCCCTCCACTTT CASSVDRVGSPLHF
- TRBJ1-1 TRBV12-3/TRBV12-4 - TGTGCCAGCGGGAGGTTGGGTGCTGAAGCTTTCTTT CASGRLGAEAFF
TRBD1 TRBJ1-2 TRBV14 - TGTGCCAGCGGGACAGTCTATGGCTACACCTTC CASGTVYGYTF
TRBD2 TRBJ2-5 TRBV11-2 - TGTGCCAGCAGCTTAGATCGGGTAGCGGGAGGGAAAGAGACCCAGTACTTC CASSLDRVAGGKETQYF
TRBD1 TRBJ2-1 TRBV5-1 - TGCGCCAGCAGCTTGGGACAGGGGGTAGGTGAGCAGTTCTTC CASSLGQGVGEQFF
TRBD1 TRBJ1-1 TRBV30 - TGTGCCTGGAGTGTAACAGGGGACACTGAAGCTTTCTTT CAWSVTGDTEAFF
TRBD2 TRBJ2-5 TRBV29-1 - TGCAGCGTGCAGGGGACTAGCGGAGAGACCCAGTACTTC CSVQGTSGETQYF
- TRBJ2-2 TRBV2 - TGTGCCAGCAGACCCGGGAGTCCGGCCGGGGAGCTGTTTTTT CASRPGSPAGELFF
TRBD1 TRBJ1-5 TRBV30 few TGTGCCTGTACCTCCTCAGGGGGGCGTCAGCCCCAGCATTTT CACTSSGGRQPQHF
- TRBJ2-2 TRBV9 - TGTGCCAGCAGCGTAGGCAGCGGGGAGCTGTTTTTT CASSVGSGELFF
- TRBJ2-1 TRBV19 - TGTGCCAGTAGTATGGTTAATCCCGGACCCCGGGGATACAATGAGCAGTTCTTC CASSMVNPGPRGYNEQFF
- TRBJ2-1 TRBV11-2 - TGTGCCAGCAGCTTAGAGGGGAGCTCCTACAATGAGCAGTTCTTC CASSLEGSSYNEQFF
- TRBJ1-5 TRBV6-6 - TGTGCCAGCAGCTCCATCGGCAGGGGTTATCAGCCCCAGCATTTT CASSSIGRGYQPQHF
- TRBJ2-3 TRBV3-1/TRBV3-2 - TGTGCCAGCAGCCAAGCCGGCCAGGGAACAGATACGCAGTATTTT CASSQAGQGTDTQYF
TRBD1 TRBJ1-4 TRBV15 - TGTGCCACCAGCAGAGATCCCACAGGGGGTAATGAAAAACTGTTTTTT CATSRDPTGGNEKLFF
TRBD1 TRBJ1-4 TRBV5-1 - TGCGCCAGCAGCCCGGGACAGGGTGTGACTAATGAAAAACTGTTTTTT CASSPGQGVTNEKLFF
- TRBJ1-5 TRBV7-2 - TGTGCCAGCAGCTTAGCGGGGGGGTCAAACAATCAGCCCCAGCATTTT CASSLAGGSNNQPQHF
- TRBJ1-3 TRBV3-1/TRBV3-2 - TGTGCCAGCAACTCCCGCTATGGAAACACCATATATTTT CASNSRYGNTIYF